Reported below is one TCR beta chain. Its target is unknown. CDR1 PRHDT and CDR2 FYEKMQ come from the germline V gene (reference sequence). Losses at the gene ends were 2 bases for V and 6 bases for J; bases not matched to a gene: 22. This CDR3 region has 19 residues. Use of 60 Vbeta and 13 Jbeta primers characterized the PCR. Data came from immunoSEQ multiplex PCR; TCRdb stores just in-frame clones and leaves some out. This table holds approximately 150,000 clones, roughly three quarters found once. Despite likely unrecorded immune exposures, the donors were nominally healthy at the time of sampling. The data stem from a study of cytomegalovirus exposure and HLA in healthy donors. Study results and limitations: A later analysis showed HLA-associated TCR beta chains outstripping equally common others in clonal expansion. Only CMV serostatus was available as immune exposure information. The authors excluded some V segments, including TRBV6-2 and TRBV6-3, as indistinguishable.

Sequenced material: PBMCs. V usage is TRBV13 and J usage is TRBJ2-7; the match to TRBD2 covers 7 bases. This clonotype was sampled from a male donor in good health and CMV-seronegative. CDR3 protein: CASSLFGWTRERSITEQYF. CDR3 in DNA: TGTGCCAGCAGCTTATTCGGGTGGACTAGGGAACGATCTATTACCGAGCAGTACTTC. The full variable domain, rest sourced from reference TRBV13 and TRBJ2-7, is AAGVIQSPRHLIKEKRETATLKCYPIPRHDTVYWYQQGPGQDPQFLISFYEKMQSDKGSIPDRFSAQQFSDYHSELNMSSLELGDSALYFCASSLFGWTRERSITEQYFGPGTRLTVT.